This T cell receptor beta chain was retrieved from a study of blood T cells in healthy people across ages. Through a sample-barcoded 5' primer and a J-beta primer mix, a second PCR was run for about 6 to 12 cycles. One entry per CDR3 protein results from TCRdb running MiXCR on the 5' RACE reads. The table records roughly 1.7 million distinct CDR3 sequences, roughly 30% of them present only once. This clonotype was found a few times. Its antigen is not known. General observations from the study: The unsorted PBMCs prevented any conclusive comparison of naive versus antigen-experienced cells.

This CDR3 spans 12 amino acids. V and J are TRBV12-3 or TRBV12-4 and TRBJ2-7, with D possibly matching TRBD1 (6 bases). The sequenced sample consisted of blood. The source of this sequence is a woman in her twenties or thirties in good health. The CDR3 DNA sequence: TGTTCCCGTCGGACAGAGCACTACGAGCAGTACTTC. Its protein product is CSRRTEHYEQYF.